This T cell receptor (beta chain) was sequenced during a study of blood T cell repertoires in COVID-19. Overall study: Nucleic acid was either cDNA or gDNA, and it came from T cells, B-cell-depleted T cells, or PBMCs.

Repertoires were generated with immunoSEQ multiplex PCR, while TCRdb's copy carries only in-frame clones and drops some. The profile shows 150,000 to 200,000 clones, 86% of them singletons. Looked up from germline, CDR1 is MNHNS and CDR2 is SASEGT. Trimming took 1 base from V and 5 from J; bases not matched to a gene: 15. The CDR3 extends over 18 amino acids. The TCR comes from a woman aged 60-75 years with COVID-19, enrolled during active disease. V usage is TRBV6-1 and J usage is TRBJ2-7; 9 nucleotides agree with TRBD1. Sequencing input: peripheral blood. Here the CDR3 DNA reads TGTGCCAGCAGTGAAGGGGCCTTTGAGGGGACAGGGTCCCACGAGCAGTACTTC. Protein product: CASSEGAFEGTGSHEQYF.